This entry describes one T cell receptor (beta chain). Its antigen specificity is not known. Per-base quality was not reported, and no clone a single base away is much larger than it. This sample was taken from a study of glioma-infiltrating T cells (dated by TCRdb to 2016 to 2017). Study-wide context: The study sequenced TCR alpha- and beta-chain repertoires from glioma tissue, from non-neoplastic brain tissue and from matched peripheral blood mononuclear cells. Each tissue-infiltrating repertoire was compared with the same patient's peripheral blood repertoire to measure divergence between tissue and blood T-cell populations. Three low-grade glioma patients, about 8 primary glioblastoma patients and three non-glioma patients contributing non-neoplastic brain tissue were included in the paired cohort.

TCR alpha and beta CDR3 regions were amplified with the iRepertoire nested amplicon-rescue multiplex PCR (arm-PCR) platform from RNA. One-step reverse transcription and amplification used roughly 100-400 ng of tissue mRNA or PBMC total RNA as input. Following bead purification, Illumina adapters were added by a secondary multiplex PCR, and the libraries were gel-purified between 200 and 400 bp. Demultiplexing relied on internal 6-nucleotide barcodes carried by the libraries. Libraries were sequenced on an Illumina MiSeq with 2x220 or 2x250 nucleotide paired-end reads. The study's own analysis went as follows. FLASH 1.2.11 was used to merge paired reads, and BWA-MEM then aligned the reads to the GRCh37 human genome before TRA and TRB reads were extracted. For V and J assignment, an IMGT-derived reference of cassette sequences and CDR3 motifs that included pseudogenes was used. Three-frame translation of reads was performed, and productive CDR3s were defined as those with a C...FGXG motif and no stop codons. A clonotype was defined as a unique combination of a V-J cassette pair and a CDR3 amino acid sequence. Reads were filtered by Hamming distance, with the threshold set by the sequence error rate of each sample in mapped regions. TCRdb cleaned the public reads at Q25 with fastp, built clones with MiXCR and kept in-frame beta chains. Merged by CDR3 protein, the rows form single entries marked with the most common genes and DNA. The authors' filters were not applied to this entry. For this sample there are about 190,000 distinct CDR3 sequences; approximately 30% appear just once. The ten most abundant clones make up about 19% of the sample.

The CDR3 numbers 17 residues from cysteine through phenylalanine. Just CDR3 DNA is preserved here, 51 bases in frame from base 1. V is shortened by 5 bases, J by 1 base, and the region joining them spans 20 bases. CDR1 and CDR2, looked up from the germline V gene, are SGHTA and FQGTGA. Overall results and qualifications from the work: Small numbers underpinned the group comparisons: roughly eight glioblastoma patients, three low-grade glioma patients and three non-neoplastic patients. VJ-independent divergence between tissue and blood was lower than expected in non-neoplastic patients but higher than expected in all gliomas, particularly low-grade gliomas. Very few CDR3 sequences were shared between tissue and blood, attributed to high CDR3 diversity and limited sampling.

Sample: glioma tissue, nonneoplastic brain tissue, or PBMCs (not recorded which). The chain is assembled from TRBV7-3 and TRBJ1-1, with a tentative D gene TRBD1 over 5 matching bases. The receptor was derived from a human donor with low-grade glioma or glioblastoma, undergoing nonglioma brain surgery, or in good health (not recorded which). CDR3 loop: CASSQIPLGGGNTEAFF. The DNA is as follows: TGTGCCAGCAGCCAAATACCCCTGGGGGGGGGGAACACTGAAGCTTTCTTT.